The 28 T cell receptor beta chains presented below share a single source sample, sequenced in a study of identical twins (dated by TCRdb to the mid-2010s). The library relied on 5' RACE. The instrument was an Illumina HiSeq 2000. TCRdb reprocessing: public reads trimmed at Q25 with fastp, clones called with MiXCR, in-frame beta chains kept. Identical CDR3 protein sequences are pooled into one entry, listed with their most common genes and DNA. The sample includes about 100,000 distinct CDR3 sequences, with under 7% observed a single time. Of the sample, 10% to 15% falls within the top ten clones. The sequenced sample was memory T cells sorted from blood. The sample's cell subset or site label, in plain terms: CD45RO+ enriched T cells. The receptors originated from a woman aged 45-59 years in good health.

This clonotype was seen at least ten times. This chain uses TRBV6-5 with TRBJ2-5, with 11 nucleotides matching TRBD2. Germline CDR1 is MNHEY and CDR2 is SVGAGI. This CDR3 has 14 residues. The trim removed 6 bases at V and 5 bases at J, leaving 5 bases unmatched. DNA of the CDR3: TGTGCCAGCAGGCTAGCGGGAGGAGGGGAGACCCAGTACTTC. It translates to CASRLAGGGETQYF.

This clonotype has ten or more counts. The rearrangement joins TRBV3-1 to TRBJ2-2; D gene uncertain. Trimming removed 2 bases from V and 4 bases from J, with 11 bases in between. Per the germline V gene, CDR1 is LGHDT and CDR2 is YNNKEL (reference sequence). CDR3 size: 15 residues. The CDR3 DNA reads TGTGCCAGCAGCCAACGGCATACAGTCACCGGGGAGCTGTTTTTT. Encoded protein: CASSQRHTVTGELFF.

This clonotype was observed at least ten times. This chain connects TRBV6-5 to TRBJ2-3, with 12 bases identical to TRBD2. The CDR3 is 18 amino acids. The ends lost 3 bases at V and 4 bases at J; junction bases unmatched: 11. Germline lookup yields CDR1 MNHEY and CDR2 SVGAGI. As DNA, the CDR3 is TGTGCCAGCAGTTATCCTTCCCTAGCGGGAGGGAGTGCAGATACGCAGTATTTT. The encoded protein is CASSYPSLAGGSADTQYF.

This clonotype was seen repeatedly, ten times or more. The chain recombines TRBV11-2 with TRBJ2-7; the D call may be TRBD1 or TRBD2 (5 bases each). CDR3 length: 15 residues. Trimming removed 0 bases from V and 1 base from J, with 10 bases in between. Germline CDR1 is SGHAT and CDR2 is FQNNGV. The CDR3 loop reads CASSLDREPSYEQYV. The DNA of the CDR3 is TGTGCCAGCAGCTTAGACAGGGAGCCATCCTACGAGCAGTACGTC.

This clonotype was detected ten times or more. The V and J genes are TRBV7-2 and TRBJ1-5, with a tentative D call TRBD1 (6 bases). Germline V gives CDR1 SGHTA, CDR2 FQGNSA. V lost 2 bases to trimming and J lost 4 bases, with 12 bases between them. CDR3 length equals 15 residues. This chain's CDR3 is CASSLWDNPNQPQHF. The CDR3 DNA is TGTGCCAGCAGCTTATGGGACAACCCGAATCAGCCCCAGCATTTT.

The chain couples TRBV12-3 or TRBV12-4 to TRBJ1-2, with D uncertain. V was trimmed by 7 bases and J by 4 bases, leaving 10 bases between them. This CDR3 comprises 12 residues. The CDR3 here is CASTRTPYGYTF. CDR3 in DNA: TGTGCCAGCACCCGGACCCCCTATGGCTACACCTTC.

About this clonotype: This may be a read error: a much more frequent sequence differs by one nucleotide. The chain employs TRBV6-5 and TRBJ2-2; perhaps D is TRBD1 or TRBD2 (5 bases each). Per germline, CDR1 MNHEY and CDR2 SVGAGI. CDR3 length: 12 amino acids. The CDR3 DNA reads TGTGCCAGCGGGTTGAACACCGGGGACCTGTTTTTT. Protein: CASGLNTGDLFF.

The chain uses TRBV6-6 and TRBJ1-5; possibly TRBD1 for D (5 bases). Trimming left V 7 bases short and J 4 bases short, with 17 bases between. CDR1 and CDR2 (germline): MNHNY, SVGAGI (reference sequence). There are 15 residues in the CDR3. In DNA form, the CDR3 reads TGTGCCAGCACCGTGATTGGGGGAAGTAATCAGCCCCAGCATTTT. It specifies CASTVIGGSNQPQHF.

In its sample, this clonotype was seen many times. The chain employs TRBV29-1 and TRBJ2-7, with 8 nucleotides matching TRBD1. The V segment lost 6 bases and the J segment 5 bases; nucleotides outside the gene matches: 9. CDR1 and CDR2 (germline): SQVTM, ANQGSEA. This CDR3 region has 13 residues. The DNA for the CDR3 is TGCAGCGTGAGGCAGGGGGCTTCTAACGAGCAGTACTTC. Its protein is CSVRQGASNEQYF.

This clonotype showed up many times. The gene calls are TRBV7-9 and TRBJ2-1; 7 positions match TRBD1. Germline V gene sequence: CDR1 SEHNR, CDR2 FQNEAQ (reference sequence). Trimming at V came to 5 bases and at J to 0 bases, leaving 7 bases not matched to a gene. The CDR3 is 16 amino acids. The CDR3 DNA is TGTGCCAGCAGCGCCCTCAGGGGGACCTCCTACAATGAGCAGTTCTTC. As protein: CASSALRGTSYNEQFF.

This clonotype has only a few counts. The chain links TRBV15 to TRBJ1-5; 7 positions agree with TRBD1. This CDR3 contains 16 residues. With V trimmed by 0 bases and J by 5 bases, 7 bases remained unmatched. Germline V gives CDR1 LNHNV, CDR2 YYDKDF (reference sequence). CDR3 sequence: CATSRDSDRAYQPQHF. The DNA for the CDR3 is TGTGCCACCAGCAGAGATTCAGACAGGGCCTATCAGCCCCAGCATTTT.

This clonotype was recorded at least ten times. J is TRBJ2-3 and V is TRBV20-1; D gene uncertain. V was cut by 2 bases and J by 0 bases, with 12 bases left in between. The CDR3 is 15 amino acids. The germline V gene has CDR1 DFQATT and CDR2 SNEGSKA (reference sequence). CDR3 DNA sequence: TGCAGTGCTAGAAGGTTTGACGGTAGCACAGATACGCAGTATTTT. It codes for CSARRFDGSTDTQYF.

This clonotype was counted at least ten times. The V call is TRBV19, the J call TRBJ1-2; TRBD1 is a possible D gene (6 bases). V shed 5 bases and J shed 0 bases, with 10 bases lying between them. CDR3 length equals 14 residues. The V gene's germline CDR1 is LNHDA and CDR2 SQIVND (reference sequence). The CDR3 coding sequence is TGTGCCAGTAGTGGGGGCGAAGCTAACTATGGCTACACCTTC. It is translated as CASSGGEANYGYTF.

This clonotype came up many times. The chain couples TRBV5-1 to TRBJ2-1; possibly TRBD1 for D (6 bases). With 7 bases removed from V and 4 bases from J, the gap between germline ends came to 21 bases. The germline CDR1 and CDR2 sequences are SGHRS and YFSETQ. The CDR3 sequence is 16 residues long. The CDR3 loop reads CASGRYNGTPYNEQFF. The CDR3 region has the DNA TGCGCCAGCGGCCGATATAACGGGACACCTTACAATGAGCAGTTCTTC.

The rearrangement links TRBV12-3 or TRBV12-4 to TRBJ2-6, with unresolved D. V was trimmed by 4 bases and J by 0 bases, leaving 7 bases between them. The CDR3 totals 15 residues. The CDR3 region is CASSYYSSGANVLTF. CDR3 in DNA: TGTGCCAGCAGTTACTACAGCTCTGGGGCCAACGTCCTGACTTTC.

This clonotype was detected ten times or more. The V and J genes are TRBV15 and TRBJ2-7; 7 nucleotides line up with TRBD2. The CDR3 is made up of 15 amino acids. Germline V gene lookup returns CDR1 LNHNV and CDR2 YYDKDF (reference sequence). Germline trimming cut 0 bases from V and 2 bases from J; bases unmatched to any gene: 4. CDR3 protein: CATSRDSSGPYEQYV. DNA of the CDR3: TGTGCCACCAGCAGAGATAGTAGCGGGCCCTACGAGCAGTACGTC.

This clonotype was recorded at least ten times. The chain joins TRBV20-1 to TRBJ2-1; D perhaps matches TRBD2 (6 bases). CDR1 and CDR2 (germline): DFQATT, SNEGSKA (reference sequence). This CDR3 spans 14 amino acids. The V end lost 5 bases, the J end lost 1 base, and 12 bases lay between the germline ends. CDR3 nucleotide sequence: TGCAGTGCTGAATGGGAGGATTCCTACAATGAGCAGTTCTTC. Translation: CSAEWEDSYNEQFF.

The chain is built from TRBV5-5 and TRBJ2-3, with 12 bases identical to TRBD2. V was pared by 4 bases and J by 2 bases, with 5 bases of the junction left unmatched. Germline assignment: CDR1 SGHKS and CDR2 YYEKEE (reference sequence). The CDR3 contains 16 residues. CDR3 nucleotides: TGTGCCAGCAGCAAACGACTAGCGGGAGACACAGATACGCAGTATTTT. Translating gives CASSKRLAGDTDTQYF.

This clonotype was picked up many times. The chain combines TRBV7-9 with TRBJ2-1, with a tentative D call TRBD1 (5 bases). The germline V and J ends were trimmed by 4 bases and 1 base, with 14 bases remaining between them. Germline CDR1 SEHNR, CDR2 FQNEAQ (reference sequence). This CDR3 region has 16 residues. The CDR3 sequence: CASSSPPQGSYNEQFF. The CDR3 nucleotides are TGTGCCAGCAGCTCCCCCCCCCAGGGATCCTACAATGAGCAGTTCTTC. The full variable domain, rest sourced from reference TRBV7-9 and TRBJ2-1, is DTGVSQNPRHKITKRGQNVTFRCDPISEHNRLYWYRQTLGQGPEFLTYFQNEAQLEKSRLLSDRFSAERPKGSFSTLEIQRTEQGDSAMYLCASSSPPQGSYNEQFFGPGTRLTVL.

This clonotype was seen repeatedly, ten times or more. V is TRBV12-3 or TRBV12-4 and J is TRBJ1-1; no reliable D call. V gave up 9 bases and J gave up 1 base, with 6 bases separating them. This CDR3 is built from 11 residues. The CDR3 DNA is TGTGCCAGTTCCACGAACACTGAAGCTTTCTTT. It translates to CASSTNTEAFF.

This clonotype was seen at least ten times. The chain carries TRBV19 and TRBJ2-3; 7 bases fit TRBD2. The CDR3 sequence is 13 residues long. Trimming at V came to 6 bases and at J to 5 bases, leaving 5 bases not matched to a gene. Germline-derived CDR1 and CDR2 are LNHDA and SQIVND (reference sequence). The DNA of the CDR3 is TGTGCCAGTAGATTAATAGCGGGAGATACGCAGTATTTT. Translation gives CASRLIAGDTQYF.

In its sample, this clonotype was seen a few times. This sequence joins TRBV30 and TRBJ1-3; D uncertain. The CDR3 is 13 amino acids. V dropped 5 bases and J dropped 0 bases, with 8 bases sitting between them. The germline V gene has CDR1 GTSNPN and CDR2 SVGIG (reference sequence). CDR3 in amino acids: CAWGLSSGNTIYF. Here the CDR3 DNA reads TGTGCCTGGGGGTTGAGCTCTGGAAACACCATATATTTT.

This clonotype occurred many times. This rearrangement joins TRBV20-1 to TRBJ2-1, with D uncertain. The V end lost 7 bases, the J end lost 5 bases, and 12 bases lay between the germline ends. Germline-derived CDR1 and CDR2 are DFQATT and SNEGSKA (reference sequence). The CDR3 has 12 amino acids. CDR3 region: CSVMSVNNEQFF. CDR3 in DNA: TGCAGTGTGATGAGCGTAAACAATGAGCAGTTCTTC.

This chain links TRBV6-5 with TRBJ2-2; D might be TRBD1 (6 bases). The CDR3 runs 13 residues. The ends were cut back, 10 bases at V and 7 bases at J, with 16 bases in the middle. Germline CDR1 MNHEY, CDR2 SVGAGI. The CDR3 spells CAIRSTGYGELFF. The CDR3 DNA reads as TGTGCCATTAGAAGTACAGGGTACGGGGAGCTGTTTTTT.

This clonotype showed up many times. This chain uses TRBV19 with TRBJ1-4, with TRBD1 matching 8 bases. Unmatched junction bases numbered 5, after V lost 11 bases and J lost 6 bases. CDR3 length: 12 residues. The germline V gene encodes CDR1 LNHDA and CDR2 SQIVND (reference sequence). This chain's CDR3 is CAADRGYEKLFF. CDR3 bases: TGTGCCGCAGACAGGGGCTATGAAAAACTGTTTTTT. The whole variable domain, filled in from reference TRBV19 and TRBJ1-4, reads DGGITQSPKYLFRKEGQNVTLSCEQNLNHDAMYWYRQDPGQGLRLIYYSQIVNDFQKGDIAEGYSVSREKKESFPLTVTSAQKNPTAFYLCAADRGYEKLFFGSGTQLSVL.

This clonotype was observed many times. The V call is TRBV6-1, the J call TRBJ2-1; no reliable D call. CDR3 length: 11 residues. CDR1 and CDR2 from the germline V gene are MNHNS and SASEGT. V shed 2 bases and J shed 9 bases, with 5 bases lying between them. The CDR3 coding sequence is TGTGCCAGCAGTGAACGGATTGAGCAGTTCTTC. Protein sequence: CASSERIEQFF.

This clonotype occurred many times. The rearrangement uses TRBV27 and TRBJ1-6; no definite D call. This CDR3 contains 13 residues. V dropped 0 bases and J dropped 11 bases, with 8 bases sitting between them. The germline V gene encodes CDR1 MNHEY and CDR2 SMNVEV (reference sequence). This CDR3 is CASSLSGPAPLHF. CDR3 DNA: TGTGCCAGCAGTTTATCCGGTCCCGCACCCCTCCACTTT.

This clonotype was counted many times. The CDR3 DNA is TGTGCCAGTAGTACCACATGGATCAGGGTTACGAATCAGCCCCAGCATTTT. This gives the protein CASSTTWIRVTNQPQHF. The chain has TRBV19 and TRBJ1-5, with D possibly TRBD1 on 5 matching bases. Germline loops: CDR1 LNHDA, CDR2 SQIVND (reference sequence). This CDR3 region has 17 residues. Trimming left V 4 bases short and J 4 bases short, with 20 bases between.